This T cell receptor beta chain was recovered during a study of T-cell memory formation after mild COVID-19. Findings of the study overall: CD4+ bias marked clones expanding day 15 to 37, unlike balanced contracting clones. The pre-infection memory compartment contained some responding clones, suggesting cross-reactive memory joined.

One entry per CDR3 protein, called by TCRdb with MiXCR from the 5' RACE reads. In the table there are roughly 100,000 distinct CDR3 sequences, over 15% of which are singletons. Germline CDR1 KGHDR, CDR2 SFDVKD. The germline V and J ends were trimmed by 4 bases and 4 bases, with 16 bases remaining between them. The CDR3 has 16 residues. This clonotype was counted between two and nine times. What it recognizes is unknown. The TCR sequence derives from an adult woman who had mild COVID-19 (a few samples of this study predate the infection). Cell type and time point are not known. The sequencing sample was made of PBMCs or a T cell subset sorted from them (not recorded which). This sequence joins TRBV24-1 and TRBJ2-1; D perhaps matches TRBD2 (6 bases). This CDR3 is CATSDPAGRDYNEQFF. DNA for the CDR3: TGTGCCACCAGTGACCCCGCGGGGAGAGATTACAATGAGCAGTTCTTC.